The 19 T cell receptor beta chains below were found in one sample sequenced in a study of CD8+ T cells in alopecia areata. In each case, RNA was isolated and then reverse transcribed into cDNA as the sequencing template. Produced via immunoSEQ multiplex PCR; TCRdb's table is partial and in-frame only. The table includes approximately 160,000 clones, 60% detected once. Treatment denoted: oral pan-JAK inhibitor, 5-10 mg twice daily. Sequenced here: CD4+ T cells sorted from blood, sampled at week 24, from a patient treated with tofacitinib. Every receptor here comes from a human donor with alopecia areata.

The rearrangement joins TRBV6-1 to TRBJ2-7, with TRBD1 as a possible D gene (6 bases). Germline CDR1 MNHNS, CDR2 SASEGT. Trimming shortened V by 7 bases and J by 3 bases, and 13 bases separated the two germline ends. The CDR3 has 13 residues. The CDR3 DNA follows: TGTGCCAGCAAGGAGGACAGTTTCTACGAGCAGTACTTC. This sequence encodes CASKEDSFYEQYF.

The chain carries TRBV4-1 and TRBJ2-5; D is perhaps TRBD2 (5 bases). Trimming stripped 5 bases from V and 2 bases from J, with 12 bases between. Germline CDR1 reads MGHRA; CDR2 reads YSYEKL. The CDR3 sequence is 14 residues long. The CDR3 spells CASSTYGGQETQYF. As DNA, the CDR3 is TGCGCCAGCAGCACCTACGGCGGGCAAGAGACCCAGTACTTC.

This chain links TRBV6-5 with TRBJ1-1; D might be TRBD1 (6 bases). Trimming cost V 0 bases and J 1 base, with 12 bases left between them. The CDR3 consists of 16 residues. The germline CDR1 and CDR2 sequences are MNHEY and SVGAGI. The CDR3 sequence is CASSYSGGVGNTEAFF. CDR3 DNA: TGTGCCAGCAGTTACTCGGGGGGCGTGGGGAACACTGAAGCTTTCTTT.

J is TRBJ2-2 and V is TRBV7-3, with TRBD1 matching 9 bases. V gave up 5 bases and J gave up 2 bases; unmatched junction bases: 6. CDR1 and CDR2 from the germline V gene are SGHTA and FQGTGA. The CDR3 totals 16 residues. DNA for the CDR3: TGTGCCAGCAGCCCCCGGACAGGGGCAAACACCGGGGAGCTGTTTTTT. This encodes CASSPRTGANTGELFF.

The rearrangement links TRBV18 to TRBJ2-7, with a possible D match to TRBD2 (5 bases). Germline CDR1 is KGHSH and CDR2 is LQKENI. The CDR3 has 13 residues. V lost 2 bases, J lost 5 bases, and 10 bases lay in between. This chain's CDR3 is CASSPGLVDEQYF. CDR3 bases: TGTGCCAGCTCACCAGGACTCGTCGACGAGCAGTACTTC. Full variable domain (remainder filled in from reference TRBV18 and TRBJ2-7): NAGVMQNPRHLVRRRGQEARLRCSPMKGHSHVYWYRQLPEEGLKFMVYLQKENIIDESGMPKERFSAEFPKEGPSILRIQQVVRGDSAAYFCASSPGLVDEQYFGPGTRLTVT.

The rearrangement uses TRBV10-3 and TRBJ1-1; 8 nucleotides agree with TRBD1. The germline gives CDR1 ENHRY, CDR2 SYGVKD. Unmatched junction bases numbered 8, after V lost 4 bases and J lost 13 bases. This CDR3 contains 12 residues. DNA of the CDR3: TGTGCCATCAGTGTGACAGGGGAATTGGGTTTCTTT. It encodes CAISVTGELGFF.

The rearrangement uses TRBV7-8 and TRBJ2-1; TRBD2 agrees at 8 bases. V shed 1 base, J shed 7 bases, and the junction held 9 bases outside the gene matches. The CDR3 has 16 amino acids. Germline lookup yields CDR1 SGHVS and CDR2 FQNEAQ. CDR3 loop: CASSLGGQRGQNEQFF. DNA of the CDR3: TGTGCCAGCAGCTTAGGAGGGCAGCGGGGGCAAAATGAGCAGTTCTTC. Filled out from reference TRBV7-8 and TRBJ2-1, the complete variable domain reads GAGVSQSPRYKVAKRGQDVALRCDPISGHVSLFWYQQALGQGPEFLTYFQNEAQLDKSGLPSDRFFAERPEGSVSTLKIQRTQQEDSAVYLCASSLGGQRGQNEQFFGPGTRLTVL.

This clone was seen a single time. The gene calls are TRBV4-2 and TRBJ1-1; tentative D call: TRBD1 (5 bases). Germline values: CDR1 LGHNA, CDR2 YNFKEQ. The CDR3 extends over 14 amino acids. V lost 4 bases to trimming and J lost 1 base, with 10 bases between them. DNA for the CDR3: TGTGCCAGCAGCCTTGGGGGGTCGAACACTGAAGCTTTCTTT. This encodes CASSLGGSNTEAFF.

V gene TRBV30 combines with J gene TRBJ1-4; no clear D. V was pared by 3 bases and J by 8 bases, with 16 bases between. The germline gives CDR1 GTSNPN, CDR2 SVGIG (reference sequence). The CDR3 has 14 residues. The CDR3 here is CAWSRGSSGEKLFF. Here the CDR3 DNA reads TGTGCCTGGAGCCGCGGCTCGAGCGGGGAAAAACTGTTTTTT.

The chain recombines TRBV25-1 with TRBJ2-7; a weak D match, TRBD1 (6 bases). The V gene lost 4 bases and the J gene lost 0 bases, with 10 bases spanning the gap. Germline values: CDR1 MGHDK, CDR2 SYGVNS. The CDR3 contains 14 residues. The CDR3 DNA sequence: TGTGCCAGCAGTGTGGGCAGGGGCTCCTACGAGCAGTACTTC. Encoded protein: CASSVGRGSYEQYF.

The CDR3 bases are TGTGCCAGCAGCTTAGTGGCTTTGGGGAACACTGAAGCTTTCTTT. It is translated as CASSLVALGNTEAFF. The chain links TRBV11-2 to TRBJ1-1; no definite D call. The length of the CDR3 is 15 residues. CDR1 SGHAT and CDR2 FQNNGV come from the germline V gene. The V end was cut by 1 base, the J end by 1 base, with 10 bases between. The full variable domain, its missing parts supplied by reference TRBV11-2 and TRBJ1-1, is EAGVAQSPRYKIIEKRQSVAFWCNPISGHATLYWYQQILGQGPKLLIQFQNNGVVDDSQLPKDRFSAERLKGVDSTLKIQPAKLEDSAVYLCASSLVALGNTEAFFGQGTRLTVV.

The rearrangement joins TRBV7-2 to TRBJ1-5; the match to TRBD1 covers 8 bases. This CDR3 has 15 residues. The V and J ends lost 4 bases and 2 bases, in that order; junction bases with no gene match: 4. Germline CDR1 SGHTA, CDR2 FQGNSA. For the CDR3, the DNA is TGTGCCAGCAGCTCGGACAGGGAAGGCAATCAGCCCCAGCATTTT. It specifies CASSSDREGNQPQHF.

The rearrangement links TRBV5-1 to TRBJ1-2; D is unclear. The V end was cut by 0 bases, the J end by 0 bases, with 9 bases between. Germline-derived CDR1 and CDR2 are SGHRS and YFSETQ. There are 15 residues in the CDR3. CDR3 amino acids: CASSLALGSNYGYTF. In DNA form, the CDR3 reads TGCGCCAGCAGCTTGGCCCTCGGGTCTAACTATGGCTACACCTTC.

The V call is TRBV29-1, the J call TRBJ1-1; D uncertain. V dropped 2 bases and J dropped 4 bases, with 11 bases sitting between them. CDR3 length: 13 residues. Germline CDR1 SQVTM, CDR2 ANQGSEA. The CDR3 DNA follows: TGCAGCGTTGAATCCCCGGCAGGCACTGAAGCTTTCTTT. Translating gives CSVESPAGTEAFF.

The rearrangement uses TRBV4-2 and TRBJ2-3; TRBD2 matches at 11 bases. The V and J ends lost 4 bases and 4 bases, in that order; junction bases with no gene match: 19. CDR1 and CDR2 (germline): LGHNA, YNFKEQ. The CDR3 loop spans 20 amino acids. DNA of the CDR3: TGTGCCAGCAGCCCCCGCGTTAGCGGGGGGGACTTGCCGCCTCCAGATACGCAGTATTTT. Translating it yields CASSPRVSGGDLPPPDTQYF.

This chain connects TRBV27 to TRBJ1-4; weak D call: TRBD1 (6 bases). Trimming shortened V by 2 bases and J by 2 bases, and 9 bases separated the two germline ends. The germline gives CDR1 MNHEY, CDR2 SMNVEV (reference sequence). The CDR3 consists of 15 residues. CDR3 sequence reads: CASSLRGLTNEKLFF. In DNA, the CDR3 is TGTGCCAGCAGTTTACGGGGGCTTACTAATGAAAAACTGTTTTTT. The variable domain in full, completed from reference TRBV27 and TRBJ1-4, reads EAQVTQNPRYLITVTGKKLTVTCSQNMNHEYMSWYRQDPGLGLRQIYYSMNVEVTDKGDVPEGYKVSRKEKRNFPLILESPSPNQTSLYFCASSLRGLTNEKLFFGSGTQLSVL.

The chain employs TRBV5-1 and TRBJ2-3; D uncertain. CDR1 is SGHRS and CDR2 is YFSETQ in the germline V gene. Trimming left V 0 bases short and J 1 base short, with 6 bases between. CDR3 size: 14 residues. Here the CDR3 reads CASSLAEGTDTQYF. In DNA form, the CDR3 reads TGCGCCAGCAGCTTGGCAGAGGGCACAGATACGCAGTATTTT.

The chain couples TRBV4-2 to TRBJ1-4; D might be TRBD1 (5 bases). V was pared by 0 bases and J by 8 bases, with 22 bases between. Per the germline V gene, CDR1 is LGHNA and CDR2 is YNFKEQ. The length of the CDR3 is 18 residues. CDR3 residues: CASSQDRTGVSLEEKLFF. The DNA of the CDR3 is TGTGCCAGCAGCCAAGATAGGACGGGGGTCTCGCTCGAGGAAAAACTGTTTTTT.

This clone was counted once. The chain couples TRBV15 to TRBJ2-5, with 9 nucleotides matching TRBD2. Per germline, CDR1 LNHNV and CDR2 YYDKDF (reference sequence). This CDR3 comprises 15 residues. V trimming: 3 bases; J trimming: 2 bases; junction bases outside the gene matches: 4. The CDR3 spells CATSRAGGKQETQYF. CDR3 coding DNA: TGTGCCACCAGCAGGGCGGGGGGGAAGCAAGAGACCCAGTACTTC.